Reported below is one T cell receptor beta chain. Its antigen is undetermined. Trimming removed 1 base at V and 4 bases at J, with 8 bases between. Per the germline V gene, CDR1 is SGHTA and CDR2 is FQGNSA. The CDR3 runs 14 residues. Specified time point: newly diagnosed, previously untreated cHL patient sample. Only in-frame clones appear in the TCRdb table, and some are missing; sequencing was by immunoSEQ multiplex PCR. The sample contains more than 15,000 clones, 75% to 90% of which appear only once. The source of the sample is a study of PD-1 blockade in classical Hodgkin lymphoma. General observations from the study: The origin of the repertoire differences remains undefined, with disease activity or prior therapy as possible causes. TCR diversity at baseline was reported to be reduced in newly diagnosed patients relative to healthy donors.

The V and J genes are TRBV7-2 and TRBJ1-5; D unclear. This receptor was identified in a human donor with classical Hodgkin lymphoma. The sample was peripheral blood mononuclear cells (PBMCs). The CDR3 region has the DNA TGTGCCAGCAGCTTAGAGACGGGAAATCAGCCCCAGCATTTT. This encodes CASSLETGNQPQHF.